This entry is about one T cell receptor beta chain. Its antigen remains unknown. Isolated RNA was reverse transcribed in full, so expressed TCRB transcripts were sequenced. Assay: immunoSEQ multiplex PCR; the TCRdb copy retains only in-frame clones and omits some. The repertoire includes some 270,000 clones, approximately 11% of them detected once, and more than 0.015% sits in the top ten. V was pared by 6 bases and J by 7 bases, with 15 bases of the junction left unmatched. In germline, CDR1 is MDHEN, CDR2 SYDVKM. The CDR3 consists of 16 residues. The data derive from a study of beta chain features in type 1 diabetes. Findings of the study overall: A moderate, significant TCRB CDR3 shortening appeared in type 1 diabetes across four CD4+ subsets.

V is TRBV28 and J is TRBJ2-7, with TRBD2 matching over 10 bases. What was sequenced was naive CD4+ T cells from blood. This receptor was taken from a man under 40 with type 1 diabetes. CDR3 nucleotide sequence: TGTGCCAGCAGCCCTCCCGGGTTAGCGGGGGGAAGTGAGCAGTACTTC. Its translation: CASSPPGLAGGSEQYF.